Shown below are 2 T cell receptor beta chains from a single sample sequenced in a study of Graves' ophthalmopathy and Graves' hyperthyroidism. Beta-chain TCR CDR3 regions were amplified from RNA transcripts. RT-PCR was first run with HTBI primers, then multiplex PCR in a second round. TCRdb recomputed calls from the multiplex PCR reads with MiXCR, one row per CDR3 protein. This sample has 400,000 to 450,000 distinct CDR3 sequences, with around 21% found just once. Specimen: peripheral blood. The receptors were gathered from a woman under 30 with stable Graves' hyperthyroidism.

The genes are TRBV30 and TRBJ1-1; D is undetermined. CDR3 length: 14 amino acids. The germline V and J ends were trimmed by 2 bases and 2 bases, with 12 bases remaining between them. Germline V lookup: CDR1 GTSNPN, CDR2 SVGIG (reference sequence). The CDR3 loop is CAWSLPGHNTEAFF. The CDR3 DNA reads as TGTGCCTGGAGTCTTCCGGGCCACAACACTGAAGCTTTCTTT.

V usage is TRBV7-3 and J usage is TRBJ2-7; 13 bases are shared with TRBD2. The CDR3 extends over 15 amino acids. From germline, CDR1 is SGHTA and CDR2 FQGTGA. The V segment lost 4 bases and the J segment 0 bases; nucleotides outside the gene matches: 0. CDR3 DNA sequence: TGTGCCAGCAGCTGGACTAGCGGGGGCTCCTACGAGCAGTACTTC. Translating it yields CASSWTSGGSYEQYF.